The 7 T cell receptor beta chains in this list originate from one sample, sequenced in a study of cytomegalovirus exposure and HLA in healthy donors. A multiplex PCR was run with 60 Vbeta primers and 13 Jbeta primers. Using immunoSEQ multiplex PCR, the repertoire was profiled, and TCRdb retains in-frame clones only, with some absent. The sample holds around 91,000 clones, 78% seen once. The material sequenced was PBMCs. These receptors originate from a male donor in good health and CMV-seropositive.

The CDR3 DNA reads TGTGCCAGTAGTATTTCTGAGGGGGCTAATGAAGCTTTCTTT. Protein: CASSISEGANEAFF. The chain has TRBV19 and TRBJ1-1, with TRBD1 identical over 7 bases. This CDR3 contains 14 residues. The J segment lost 7 bases and the V segment lost 3 bases, leaving 8 bases of the junction unmatched. Germline CDR1 is LNHDA and CDR2 is SQIVND (reference sequence).

The V gene is TRBV6-5, the J gene TRBJ2-3, with 7 nucleotides matching TRBD2. Germline-derived CDR1 and CDR2 are MNHEY and SVGAGI. This CDR3 region has 15 residues. V lost 5 bases and J lost 0; bases outside the gene matches: 5. CDR3 sequence: CASSLLAESTDTQYF. The DNA of the CDR3 is TGTGCCAGCAGTCTTCTAGCGGAGAGCACAGATACGCAGTATTTT.

Comment on this clone: Additional DNA sequences in this sample encode the identical CDR3. This chain connects TRBV30 to TRBJ2-7; tentative D call: TRBD2 (5 bases). Trimming took 0 bases from V and 3 from J, leaving 9 bases between them. Germline V gene lookup returns CDR1 GTSNPN and CDR2 SVGIG (reference sequence). The CDR3 totals 13 residues. The CDR3 region has the DNA TGTGCCTGGAGTGTAGCGGTCGGCTACGAGCAGTACTTC. Protein product: CAWSVAVGYEQYF.

On this clone: This may be a read error, as it is one base from a much larger clone. The gene calls are TRBV2 and TRBJ2-1, with 15 bases that match TRBD2. This CDR3 has 14 amino acids. The V segment lost 6 bases and the J segment 6 bases; nucleotides outside the gene matches: 0. CDR1 and CDR2 from the germline V gene are SNHLY and FYNNEI. Here the CDR3 DNA reads TGTGCCAGCAGGGGACTAGCGGGAGGCAATGAGCAGTTCTTC. This gives the protein CASRGLAGGNEQFF.

This clone was observed a single time. This sequence joins TRBV28 and TRBJ2-7, with 7 bases aligning to TRBD2. This CDR3 comprises 14 residues. After removal of 8 bases from V and 2 bases from J, the junction contained 9 bases not matched to a gene. From germline, CDR1 is MDHEN and CDR2 SYDVKM. In DNA form, the CDR3 reads TGTGCCAGCGTTTCCAGCGGGGAAGCCTACGAGCAGTACTTC. Residues: CASVSSGEAYEQYF.

Only a few counts were recorded for this clone. The chain carries TRBV19 and TRBJ1-4; perhaps TRBD1 as D (5 bases). The CDR3 covers 15 residues. From germline, CDR1 is LNHDA and CDR2 SQIVND (reference sequence). V gave up 7 bases and J gave up 5 bases, with 17 bases separating them. The CDR3 bases are TGTGCCAGTACCGCGCAGGGAGGTTACAATGAAAAACTGTTTTTT. Residues: CASTAQGGYNEKLFF.

The V gene is TRBV13, the J gene TRBJ2-1; 11 bases map to TRBD2. V lost 0 bases, J lost 8 bases, and 9 bases stayed unmatched. CDR1 is PRHDT and CDR2 is FYEKMQ in the germline V gene (reference sequence). The CDR3 totals 17 residues. The CDR3 here is CASSLGPVAGGRYEQFF. In DNA, the CDR3 is TGTGCCAGCAGCTTAGGGCCAGTAGCGGGGGGGCGTTATGAGCAGTTCTTC. Full variable domain (missing parts from reference TRBV13 and TRBJ2-1): AAGVIQSPRHLIKEKRETATLKCYPIPRHDTVYWYQQGPGQDPQFLISFYEKMQSDKGSIPDRFSAQQFSDYHSELNMSSLELGDSALYFCASSLGPVAGGRYEQFFGPGTRLTVL.